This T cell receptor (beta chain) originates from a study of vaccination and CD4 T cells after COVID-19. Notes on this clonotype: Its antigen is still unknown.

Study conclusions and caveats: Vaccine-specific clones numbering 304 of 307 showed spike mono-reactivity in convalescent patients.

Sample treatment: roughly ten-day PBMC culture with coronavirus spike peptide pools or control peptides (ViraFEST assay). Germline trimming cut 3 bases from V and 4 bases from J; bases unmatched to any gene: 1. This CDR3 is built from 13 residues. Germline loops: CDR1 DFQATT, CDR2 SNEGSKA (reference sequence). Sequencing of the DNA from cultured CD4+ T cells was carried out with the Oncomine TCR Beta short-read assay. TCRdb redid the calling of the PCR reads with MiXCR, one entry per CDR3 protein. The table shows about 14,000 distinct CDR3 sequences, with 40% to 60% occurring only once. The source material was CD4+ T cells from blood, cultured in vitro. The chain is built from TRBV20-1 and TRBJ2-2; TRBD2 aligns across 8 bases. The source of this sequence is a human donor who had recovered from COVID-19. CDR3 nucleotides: TGCAGTGCTAGCGGGGGGGTCACCGGGGAGCTGTTTTTT. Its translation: CSASGGVTGELFF.